These 11 T cell receptor beta chains were sequenced from one sample in a study of blood T cell repertoires in COVID-19. The data were produced by immunoSEQ multiplex PCR, yet TCRdb's version contains in-frame clones alone and is incomplete. The sample gives 150,000 or so clones, about 87% of which show up once; under 7.5% is in the top ten. Source material: peripheral blood. The receptor source for this set is an elderly man with acute or convalescent COVID-19.

The chain recombines TRBV24-1 with TRBJ1-2; tentatively, D is TRBD1 (5 bases). The CDR3 runs to 15 residues. V was clipped by 3 bases and J by 2 bases, with 12 bases between them. Germline values: CDR1 KGHDR, CDR2 SFDVKD. CDR3 DNA: TGTGCCACCAGTGATGGCGGGACGGGAAACTATGGCTACACCTTC. Translated, it gives CATSDGGTGNYGYTF.

CDR3 amino acids: CASREEGSTDTQYF. The CDR3 DNA is TGTGCCAGCCGGGAGGAGGGAAGCACAGATACGCAGTATTTT. The chain links TRBV10-3 to TRBJ2-3; 7 nucleotides match TRBD2. The V and J ends lost 10 bases and 0 bases, in that order; junction bases with no gene match: 7. In germline, CDR1 is ENHRY, CDR2 SYGVKD. The CDR3 is made up of 14 amino acids.

This chain joins TRBV24-1 and TRBJ2-3, with 12 positions matching TRBD2. CDR1 and CDR2 (germline): KGHDR, SFDVKD. This CDR3 is built from 16 residues. Losses at the gene ends were 3 bases for V and 5 bases for J; bases not matched to a gene: 5. CDR3 bases: TGTGCCACCAGTGATGGACTAGCGGGGCCGGGAGATACGCAGTATTTT. Its protein product is CATSDGLAGPGDTQYF.

The genes are TRBV4-1 and TRBJ2-6; perhaps TRBD2 as D (5 bases). The germline V gene encodes CDR1 MGHRA and CDR2 YSYEKL. V lost 0 bases and J 3 bases, leaving 9 bases between the germline ends. This CDR3 is 16 amino acids long. The DNA of the CDR3 is TGCGCCAGCAGCCAAGATGTGGGAGTTGGGGCCAACGTCCTGACTTTC. Residues: CASSQDVGVGANVLTF.

The V and J genes are TRBV29-1 and TRBJ1-2, with 10 bases identical to TRBD1. CDR3 length: 11 amino acids. V trimming: 7 bases; J trimming: 8 bases; junction bases outside the gene matches: 4. Per the germline V gene, CDR1 is SQVTM and CDR2 is ANQGSEA. The CDR3 nucleotides read TGCAGCGCTGGGGACAGGGGCGGCTACACCTTC. This translates into CSAGDRGGYTF.

The V and J genes are TRBV27 and TRBJ1-6; D gene ambiguous. Per germline, CDR1 MNHEY and CDR2 SMNVEV (reference sequence). The CDR3 totals 16 residues. V was shortened by 3 bases and J by 0 bases, with 9 bases between the two germline ends. The CDR3 nucleotides read TGTGCCAGCAGTTTTCTGGGCAGCTCCTATAATTCACCCCTCCACTTT. Encoded protein: CASSFLGSSYNSPLHF.

This chain's CDR3 is CATSDLGGPQHF. DNA of the CDR3: TGTGCCACCAGTGATTTAGGAGGGCCCCAGCATTTT. V and J are TRBV24-1 and TRBJ1-5; no clear D. Deletions cut 1 base from V and 9 bases from J, with 6 bases between. Germline CDR1 is KGHDR and CDR2 is SFDVKD. This CDR3 has 12 residues.

The rearrangement joins TRBV20-1 to TRBJ1-2; 7 bases align to TRBD1. Per the germline V gene, CDR1 is DFQATT and CDR2 is SNEGSKA (reference sequence). This CDR3 has 14 residues. V dropped 3 bases and J dropped 4; count of bases not matched to a gene: 8. CDR3 DNA sequence: TGCAGTGCTAGTTTGGGACAGTTTAGCTATGGCTACACCTTC. It codes for CSASLGQFSYGYTF.

Written as DNA, the CDR3 is TGTGCCATCAGCGAACCTTCACCGGGACAGGGAAATGCACCCCTCCACTTT. Protein: CAISEPSPGQGNAPLHF. The chain has TRBV10-3 and TRBJ1-6; 9 nucleotides agree with TRBD1. The germline V gene has CDR1 ENHRY and CDR2 SYGVKD. The ends lost 6 bases at V and 11 bases at J; junction bases unmatched: 17. The CDR3 is made up of 17 amino acids.

The CDR3 here is CASSLTGGVGGTNEKLFF. CDR3 nucleotides: TGTGCCAGCAGTCTTACAGGGGGCGTAGGTGGAACTAATGAAAAACTGTTTTTT. V gene TRBV3-1 (or the pseudogene TRBV3-2) combines with J gene TRBJ1-4, with TRBD1 matching over 9 bases. Germline-derived CDR1 and CDR2 are LGHDT and YNNKEL (reference sequence). The CDR3 length is 18 residues. The ends lost 6 bases at V and 1 base at J; junction bases unmatched: 12.

The chain couples TRBV2 to TRBJ2-7; 8 bases are a match to TRBD2. CDR1 and CDR2 from the germline V gene are SNHLY and FYNNEI. The CDR3 covers 15 residues. The V segment lost 4 bases and the J segment 3 bases; nucleotides outside the gene matches: 8. Here the CDR3 reads CASSVEAGEGYEQYF. The CDR3 DNA reads TGTGCCAGCAGTGTTGAAGCGGGAGAGGGCTACGAGCAGTACTTC. Combining the CDR3 with reference TRBV2 and TRBJ2-7 gives the whole variable domain EPEVTQTPSHQVTQMGQEVILRCVPISNHLYFYWYRQILGQKVEFLVSFYNNEISEKSEIFDDQFSVERPDGSNFTLKIRSTKLEDSAMYFCASSVEAGEGYEQYFGPGTRLTVT.